Following are 22 T cell receptor beta chains from one sample sequenced in a study of glioma-infiltrating T cells after dendritic cell vaccination (dated by TCRdb to about 2016). The meaning of the sample's time point label: after dendritic cell vaccination, including at tumor progression/relapse. Library generation was performed with the immunoSEQ multiplex PCR assay. TCRdb retrieved this table from immuneACCESS and kept in-frame rearrangements only. Not all clones are present; in checked studies, unresolved V genes account for under half, and no reason is known for the remainder. Present in this sample are more than 95,000 clones, around 90% of which were seen just once. Of the sample, 2.7% falls within the top ten clones. The sample here was blood, taken after dendritic cell vaccination. The receptors here all came from a human donor with glioblastoma.

V and J are TRBV7-9 and TRBJ2-5; TRBD2 aligns across 8 bases. CDR1 and CDR2 from the germline V gene are SEHNR and FQNEAQ (reference sequence). This CDR3 spans 16 amino acids. The ends lost 8 bases at V and 5 bases at J; junction bases unmatched: 16. CDR3 DNA: TGTGCCAGCCTCTCCCTTGTCGGGGGGGCCGGGGAGACCCAGTACTTC. Translating it yields CASLSLVGGAGETQYF.

The chain couples TRBV7-2 to TRBJ1-3; 7 positions agree with TRBD1. This CDR3 is built from 14 residues. Germline CDR1 SGHTA, CDR2 FQGNSA. The trim removed 5 bases at V and 2 bases at J, leaving 3 bases unmatched. The CDR3 DNA follows: TGTGCCAGCAGCGGAACAGGGGCTGGAAACACCATATATTTT. Protein product: CASSGTGAGNTIYF.

Here the CDR3 reads CSAMDRSSVNEQFF. The CDR3 DNA reads TGCAGCGCCATGGACAGGAGTTCGGTGAATGAGCAGTTCTTC. This rearrangement joins TRBV29-1 to TRBJ2-1, with 7 bases that match TRBD1. CDR3 length: 14 residues. The V gene end was trimmed by 7 bases and the J gene end by 7 bases; junction bases not matched to a gene: 13. Looked up from germline, CDR1 is SQVTM and CDR2 is ANQGSEA.

The chain joins TRBV30 to TRBJ1-2; D is ambiguous. Trimming cost V 2 bases and J 5 bases, with 21 bases left between them. CDR1 and CDR2 (germline): GTSNPN, SVGIG (reference sequence). The CDR3 loop spans 16 amino acids. DNA for the CDR3: TGTGCCTGGAGTTCCACCGGCGGTCCTTCCCTTTATGGCTACACCTTC. This gives the protein CAWSSTGGPSLYGYTF. The full variable domain, rest sourced from reference TRBV30 and TRBJ1-2, is SQTIHQWPATLVQPVGSPLSLECTVEGTSNPNLYWYRQAAGRGLQLLFYSVGIGQISSEVPQNLSASRPQDRQFILSSKKLLLSDSGFYLCAWSSTGGPSLYGYTFGSGTRLTVV.

V is TRBV5-1 and J is TRBJ2-7, with TRBD1 matching over 8 bases. V lost 4 bases and J lost 3; bases outside the gene matches: 6. This CDR3 region has 14 residues. Germline V gives CDR1 SGHRS, CDR2 YFSETQ. The CDR3 DNA is TGCGCCAGCAGCCCGGGGACAGGAGGCTACGAGCAGTACTTC. Protein sequence: CASSPGTGGYEQYF.

This sequence joins TRBV6-5 and TRBJ2-1, with 8 bases fitting TRBD2. CDR1 is MNHEY, CDR2 SVGAGI, per germline. The CDR3 is 13 amino acids. With V trimmed by 7 bases and J by 9 bases, 8 bases remained unmatched. The CDR3, as DNA: TGTGCCAGCAAGGACGGGGGGGTGAGTGAGCAGTTCTTC. It specifies CASKDGGVSEQFF.

The chain uses TRBV6-4 and TRBJ1-3, with D tentatively TRBD1 (5 bases). V was pared by 6 bases and J by 4 bases, with 13 bases between. From germline, CDR1 is MRHNA and CDR2 SNTAGT. This CDR3 is 14 amino acids long. CDR3 sequence: CASSPDRGGNTIYF. CDR3 nucleotides: TGTGCCAGCAGCCCCGACAGAGGAGGAAACACCATATATTTT.

The V call is TRBV19, the J call TRBJ1-5; 9 bases map to TRBD1. The ends lost 6 bases at V and 4 bases at J; junction bases unmatched: 1. This CDR3 has 13 residues. The germline V gene has CDR1 LNHDA and CDR2 SQIVND (reference sequence). CDR3 amino acids: CASRTGGNQPQHF. The CDR3 DNA reads TGTGCCAGTAGGACAGGGGGTAATCAGCCCCAGCATTTT.

The chain's CDR3 is CASSSGVSTDTQYF. For the CDR3, the DNA is TGCGCCAGCAGCTCGGGAGTGAGCACAGATACGCAGTATTTT. The chain couples TRBV5-1 to TRBJ2-3, with D perhaps matching TRBD2 (6 bases). The germline V gene encodes CDR1 SGHRS and CDR2 YFSETQ. V was clipped by 3 bases and J by 0 bases, with 8 bases between them. The CDR3 sequence is 14 residues long. Full variable domain (remainder filled in from reference TRBV5-1 and TRBJ2-3): KAGVTQTPRYLIKTRGQQVTLSCSPISGHRSVSWYQQTPGQGLQFLFEYFSETQRNKGNFPGRFSGRQFSNSRSEMNVSTLELGDSALYLCASSSGVSTDTQYFGPGTRLTVL.

The chain joins TRBV5-1 to TRBJ1-3; weak D call: TRBD1 (5 bases). The CDR3 is made up of 12 amino acids. Germline V gene sequence: CDR1 SGHRS, CDR2 YFSETQ. V was pared by 5 bases and J by 3 bases, with 6 bases between. CDR3 in amino acids: CASRGDGNTIYF. CDR3 DNA sequence: TGCGCCAGCAGAGGGGATGGAAACACCATATATTTT. The full variable domain, its missing parts supplied by reference TRBV5-1 and TRBJ1-3, is KAGVTQTPRYLIKTRGQQVTLSCSPISGHRSVSWYQQTPGQGLQFLFEYFSETQRNKGNFPGRFSGRQFSNSRSEMNVSTLELGDSALYLCASRGDGNTIYFGEGSWLTVV.

This sequence joins TRBV29-1 and TRBJ1-2, with D perhaps TRBD1 (6 bases). Trimming shortened V by 7 bases and J by 0 bases, and 12 bases separated the two germline ends. The germline gives CDR1 SQVTM, CDR2 ANQGSEA. The CDR3 consists of 13 residues. The DNA of the CDR3 is TGCAGCGGTTCCCAGGGGCCTAACTATGGCTACACCTTC. Protein sequence: CSGSQGPNYGYTF.

This clone was recorded once. The chain uses TRBV7-9 and TRBJ1-1, with 7 bases lining up with TRBD1. This CDR3 spans 14 amino acids. CDR1 and CDR2 (germline): SEHNR, FQNEAQ (reference sequence). The trim removed 3 bases at V and 3 bases at J, leaving 4 bases unmatched. The CDR3: CASSFHRGDTEAFF. The CDR3, as DNA: TGTGCCAGCAGCTTTCACAGGGGTGACACTGAAGCTTTCTTT.

CDR3 nucleotide sequence: TGTGCCAGCAGGGTTGACAGCCGCTCCTACGAGCAGTACTTC. Its protein is CASRVDSRSYEQYF. The V call is TRBV6-1, the J call TRBJ2-7; D perhaps matches TRBD1 (5 bases). CDR1 and CDR2 (germline): MNHNS, SASEGT. The CDR3 length is 14 residues. V lost 6 bases and J lost 0, with 12 bases in between.

This clone was recorded a few times. The chain uses TRBV11-1 and TRBJ1-5; 9 nucleotides agree with TRBD1. Germline lookup yields CDR1 SGHAT and CDR2 FQDESV (reference sequence). CDR3 length: 17 amino acids. Trimming cost V 1 base and J 3 bases; bases outside gene matches: 7. The CDR3 nucleotides read TGTGCCAGCAGCTTAGAGGTCGGACAGGGGTACAATCAGCCCCAGCATTTT. Translating it yields CASSLEVGQGYNQPQHF.

This chain connects TRBV7-9 to TRBJ2-1; no reliable D call. The germline gives CDR1 SEHNR, CDR2 FQNEAQ (reference sequence). This CDR3 is built from 13 residues. V lost 1 base to trimming and J lost 8 bases, with 9 bases between them. CDR3 sequence (DNA): TGTGCCAGCAGCTTAGGGTCTATCGATGAGCAGTTCTTC. Translating gives CASSLGSIDEQFF.

This sequence joins TRBV20-1 and TRBJ2-1; tentative D call: TRBD1 (6 bases). Trimming cost V 1 base and J 9 bases, with 7 bases left between them. Germline V gives CDR1 DFQATT, CDR2 SNEGSKA (reference sequence). There are 11 residues in the CDR3. Here the CDR3 reads CSARARGEQFF. CDR3 nucleotides: TGCAGTGCTAGAGCCAGGGGTGAGCAGTTCTTC.

The chain uses TRBV7-9 and TRBJ2-3; TRBD1 agrees at 8 bases. CDR1 is SEHNR and CDR2 is FQNEAQ in the germline V gene (reference sequence). This CDR3 has 15 amino acids. V was pared by 7 bases and J by 1 base, with 7 bases of the junction left unmatched. In DNA form, the CDR3 reads TGTGCCAGCAACAATCAGGGGGCCGGCACAGATACGCAGTATTTT. Its protein is CASNNQGAGTDTQYF.

The chain has TRBV5-1 and TRBJ2-7; TRBD1 matches 7 bases. This CDR3 comprises 13 residues. Germline values: CDR1 SGHRS, CDR2 YFSETQ. The junction had 5 bases not matched to a gene; V was cut back by 3 bases and J by 5 bases. CDR3 nucleotide sequence: TGCGCCAGCAGCTCCGAGGGGGCGGACGAGCAGTACTTC. Residues: CASSSEGADEQYF.

V and J are TRBV7-9 and TRBJ2-3, with TRBD2 matching 7 bases. The V segment lost 6 bases and the J segment 4 bases; nucleotides outside the gene matches: 7. Germline-derived CDR1 and CDR2 are SEHNR and FQNEAQ (reference sequence). The CDR3 loop spans 14 amino acids. The CDR3 loop reads CASSLTGGSDTQYF. As DNA, the CDR3 is TGTGCCAGCAGTTTAACGGGGGGATCAGATACGCAGTATTTT.

V gene TRBV6-1 combines with J gene TRBJ1-2; 7 bases fit TRBD1. CDR3 length equals 11 residues. V was pared by 8 bases and J by 12 bases, with 9 bases of the junction left unmatched. Germline assignment: CDR1 MNHNS and CDR2 SASEGT. CDR3 nucleotides: TGTGCCAGCGGGGCGACAGGGTTTAACACCTTC. As protein: CASGATGFNTF.

The V call is TRBV4-1, the J call TRBJ2-1; the match to TRBD2 covers 12 bases. Per germline, CDR1 MGHRA and CDR2 YSYEKL. V lost 1 base to trimming and J lost 7 bases; unmatched junction nucleotides: 14. The CDR3 has 19 residues. CDR3 in amino acids: CASSQGGLYLAGGGNEQFF. CDR3 nucleotides: TGCGCCAGCAGCCAAGGGGGACTCTACCTAGCGGGAGGGGGTAATGAGCAGTTCTTC.

This chain connects TRBV7-2 to TRBJ2-3; D not certain. V was cut by 2 bases and J by 0 bases, with 3 bases left in between. Germline V CDR1 and CDR2: SGHTA, FQGNSA. The CDR3 covers 13 residues. The chain's CDR3 is CASSLYSTDTQYF. Written as DNA, the CDR3 is TGTGCCAGCAGCTTATATAGCACAGATACGCAGTATTTT.